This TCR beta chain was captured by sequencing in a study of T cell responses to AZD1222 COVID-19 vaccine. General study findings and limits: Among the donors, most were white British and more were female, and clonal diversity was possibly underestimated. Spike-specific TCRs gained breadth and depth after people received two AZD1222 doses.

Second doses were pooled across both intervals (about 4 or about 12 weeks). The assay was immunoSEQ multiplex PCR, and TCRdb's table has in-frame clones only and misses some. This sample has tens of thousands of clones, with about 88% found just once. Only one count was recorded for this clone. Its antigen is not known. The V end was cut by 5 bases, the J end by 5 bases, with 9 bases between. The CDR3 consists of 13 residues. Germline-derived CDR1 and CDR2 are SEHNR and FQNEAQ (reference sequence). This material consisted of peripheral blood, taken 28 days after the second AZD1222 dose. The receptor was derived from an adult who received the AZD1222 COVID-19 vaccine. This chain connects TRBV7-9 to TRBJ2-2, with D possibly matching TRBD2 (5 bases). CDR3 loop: CASSRAVTGELFF. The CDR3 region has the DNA TGTGCCAGCAGCCGAGCGGTTACCGGGGAGCTGTTTTTT.